Below are 4 T cell receptor beta chains sequenced from a single sample in a study of control samples from healthy donors and cancer patients. Generated by immunoSEQ multiplex PCR, the TCRdb table keeps only in-frame clones and is missing some. The sample shows approximately 110,000 clones, about four fifths of them seen only once. Specimen: blood. All receptors come from a woman aged 45 to 65 in good health.

V and J are TRBV6-1 and TRBJ1-1; no clear D. V gave up 3 bases and J gave up 2 bases, with 22 bases separating them. Germline V gene data show CDR1 as MNHNS and CDR2 as SASEGT. This CDR3 is built from 18 residues. The CDR3 coding sequence is TGTGCCAGCAGTGATCGTGGCGACGGGAGACATTTTAACACTGAAGCTTTCTTT. It yields the protein CASSDRGDGRHFNTEAFF.

The rearrangement links TRBV29-1 to TRBJ2-7, with 8 positions matching TRBD2. Trimming cost V 2 bases and J 6 bases; bases outside gene matches: 6. Germline-derived CDR1 and CDR2 are SQVTM and ANQGSEA. The CDR3 contains 13 residues. The DNA for the CDR3 is TGCAGCGTTGAATGGGCGGGGGGTCTCGAGCAGTACTTC. Residues: CSVEWAGGLEQYF.

The chain links TRBV5-8 to TRBJ1-5; possible D gene TRBD1, 5 bases. Per germline, CDR1 SGHTS and CDR2 YDEGEE. The ends were cut back, 2 bases at V and 5 bases at J, with 5 bases in the middle. This CDR3 has 12 residues. The CDR3 DNA reads TGTGCCAGCAGCTTCAGGGATCAGCCCCAGCATTTT. Its translation: CASSFRDQPQHF.

The J gene is TRBJ1-1, the V gene TRBV7-2; D is ambiguous. The V gene lost 1 base and the J gene lost 9 bases, with 15 bases spanning the gap. CDR3 length: 14 residues. Germline values: CDR1 SGHTA, CDR2 FQGNSA. In DNA form, the CDR3 reads TGTGCCAGCAGCTTAGTAAGAGGCGGAAGACAAGCTTTCTTT. Its protein product is CASSLVRGGRQAFF.